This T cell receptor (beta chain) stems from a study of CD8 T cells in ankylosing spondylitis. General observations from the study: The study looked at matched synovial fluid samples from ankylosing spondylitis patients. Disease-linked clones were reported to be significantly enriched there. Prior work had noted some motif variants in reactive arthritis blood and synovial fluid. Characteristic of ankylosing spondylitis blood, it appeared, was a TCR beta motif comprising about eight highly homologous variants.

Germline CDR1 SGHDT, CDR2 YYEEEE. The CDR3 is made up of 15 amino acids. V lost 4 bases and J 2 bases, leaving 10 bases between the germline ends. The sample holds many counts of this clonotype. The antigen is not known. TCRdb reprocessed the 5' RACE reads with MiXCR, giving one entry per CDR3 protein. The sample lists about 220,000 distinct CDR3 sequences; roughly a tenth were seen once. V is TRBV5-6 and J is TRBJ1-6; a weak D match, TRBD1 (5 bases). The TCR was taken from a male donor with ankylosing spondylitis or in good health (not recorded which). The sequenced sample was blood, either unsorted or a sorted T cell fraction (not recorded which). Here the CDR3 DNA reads TGTGCCAGCAGCACAGGAGTCCCCTATAATTCACCCCTCCACTTT. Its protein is CASSTGVPYNSPLHF.